The 15 T cell receptor beta chains listed next were all sequenced from one sample in a study of shared clonotypes between healthy human individuals. The table came from immunoSEQ multiplex PCR; TCRdb's copy has only in-frame clones and leaves some out. The table includes roughly 2 million clones, about 95% detected once. Naive CD8 cells were CD45RO-negative, positively selected for CCR7, excluding terminally differentiated effector memory CD45RA+ cells. Specimen: naive CD8+ T cells sorted from blood. These receptors all come from a man younger than 35 in good health.

V is TRBV11-2 and J is TRBJ2-7; possibly TRBD1 for D (5 bases). The CDR3 totals 14 residues. Trimming cost V 2 bases and J 5 bases, with 13 bases left between them. Germline CDR1 reads SGHAT; CDR2 reads FQNNGV. The CDR3 DNA reads as TGTGCCAGCAGCTTACTGGGGCCCACACACGAGCAGTACTTC. Encoded protein: CASSLLGPTHEQYF.

This sequence joins TRBV19 and TRBJ2-5; D tentatively fits TRBD1 or TRBD2 (7 bases each). Trimming removed 5 bases from V and 4 bases from J, with 17 bases in between. CDR1 and CDR2 (germline): LNHDA, SQIVND (reference sequence). CDR3 length equals 15 residues. CDR3 in DNA: TGTGCCAGTAGTGCCGACAGGGAGGGTCGAGAGACCCAGTACTTC. This encodes CASSADREGRETQYF.

With respect to this clone: In the same sample, other DNA sequences code for this CDR3. The V call is TRBV13, the J call TRBJ2-3, with D possibly matching TRBD2 (5 bases). The germline gives CDR1 PRHDT, CDR2 FYEKMQ (reference sequence). V lost 0 bases and J 2 bases, leaving 6 bases between the germline ends. The CDR3 is made up of 14 amino acids. This CDR3 is CASSLGRDTDTQYF. The CDR3 nucleotides are TGTGCCAGCAGCTTAGGCCGGGACACAGATACGCAGTATTTT.

This sequence joins TRBV6-6 and TRBJ2-7; no firm D call. The germline CDR1 and CDR2 sequences are MNHNY and SVGAGI (reference sequence). The CDR3 is made up of 12 amino acids. V lost 5 bases to trimming and J lost 4 bases, with 9 bases between them. CDR3 region: CASSPIAYEQYF. CDR3 DNA sequence: TGTGCCAGCAGTCCCATCGCGTACGAGCAGTACTTC.

The chain joins TRBV28 to TRBJ2-5; D gene uncertain. The CDR3 loop spans 14 amino acids. Per germline, CDR1 MDHEN and CDR2 SYDVKM. Trimming removed 2 bases at V and 2 bases at J, with 9 bases between. The CDR3 spells CASSLQGQQETQYF. The CDR3 nucleotides are TGTGCCAGCAGTTTACAAGGGCAGCAAGAGACCCAGTACTTC.

This clone occurred once. Other nucleotide sequences from this sample produce the same CDR3. J is TRBJ2-1 and V is TRBV9; D uncertain. The CDR3 covers 12 residues. CDR1 is SGDLS, CDR2 YYNGEE, per germline. The V and J ends lost 7 bases and 9 bases respectively, with 14 bases between them. CDR3 bases: TGTGCCAGCTCAGTAGTGGGCGGTGAGCAGTTCTTC. It codes for CASSVVGGEQFF.

The chain uses TRBV25-1 and TRBJ2-3; D ambiguous. The V gene's germline CDR1 is MGHDK and CDR2 SYGVNS. This CDR3 is built from 15 residues. V was clipped by 3 bases and J by 0 bases, with 10 bases between them. The CDR3 DNA is TGTGCCAGCAGTGACTTACGAGCTAGCACAGATACGCAGTATTTT. As protein: CASSDLRASTDTQYF.

Written as DNA, the CDR3 is TGTGCCAGCAGTTACGGGGCGGCCACCTACGAGCAGTACTTC. As protein: CASSYGAATYEQYF. V is TRBV6-6 and J is TRBJ2-7; possibly TRBD1 for D (5 bases). Germline lookup yields CDR1 MNHNY and CDR2 SVGAGI (reference sequence). Deletions cut 2 bases from V and 2 bases from J, with 10 bases between. The CDR3 totals 14 residues.

The chain employs TRBV5-6 and TRBJ2-7; perhaps TRBD1 as D (5 bases). Looked up from germline, CDR1 is SGHDT and CDR2 is YYEEEE. The CDR3 length is 14 residues. Trimming pared 0 bases from V and 2 bases from J, leaving 9 bases between. CDR3 coding DNA: TGTGCCAGCAGCTTGGCCGAGACAGCCTACGAGCAGTACTTC. Residues: CASSLAETAYEQYF.

V is TRBV6-1 and J is TRBJ2-7, with 8 nucleotides matching TRBD1. Trimming at V came to 8 bases and at J to 6 bases, leaving 6 bases not matched to a gene. Germline V CDR1 and CDR2: MNHNS, SASEGT. The CDR3 has 12 amino acids. The CDR3 DNA reads as TGTGCCAGCCGGGACAGGATTGCCGAGCAGTACTTC. Its protein is CASRDRIAEQYF.

The chain recombines TRBV6-5 with TRBJ1-2, with D possibly matching TRBD1 (6 bases). In germline, CDR1 is MNHEY, CDR2 SVGAGI. The CDR3 runs to 13 residues. V was trimmed by 2 bases and J by 4 bases, leaving 8 bases between them. The CDR3 sequence is CASSYGQFYGYTF. CDR3 sequence (DNA): TGTGCCAGCAGTTACGGACAGTTCTATGGCTACACCTTC.

The chain combines TRBV5-6 with TRBJ1-5; D uncertain. This CDR3 contains 12 residues. The germline V gene encodes CDR1 SGHDT and CDR2 YYEEEE. V dropped 0 bases and J dropped 9 bases, with 7 bases sitting between them. CDR3 loop: CASSLGALPQHF. The CDR3 bases are TGTGCCAGCAGCTTGGGGGCTTTGCCCCAGCATTTT.

In its sample, this clone was seen once. This sequence joins TRBV28 and TRBJ2-7; tentative D call: TRBD1 (7 bases). The V gene's germline CDR1 is MDHEN and CDR2 SYDVKM. The length of the CDR3 is 14 residues. The ends were cut back, 6 bases at V and 6 bases at J, with 18 bases in the middle. CDR3 nucleotide sequence: TGTGCCAGCAGAATGGGGCAGGGGGGTCGCGAGCAGTACTTC. Its protein is CASRMGQGGREQYF.

The chain is built from TRBV9 and TRBJ1-5; possibly TRBD1 for D (6 bases). Germline lookup yields CDR1 SGDLS and CDR2 YYNGEE. The CDR3 runs 13 residues. Trimming shortened V by 4 bases and J by 5 bases, and 10 bases separated the two germline ends. CDR3 coding DNA: TGTGCCAGCAGCCCCCGGACAGATCAGCCCCAGCATTTT. It specifies CASSPRTDQPQHF.

The V and J genes are TRBV7-9 and TRBJ2-1; 10 bases agree with TRBD2. The CDR3 spans 15 residues. V shed 6 bases and J 5 bases; nucleotides not matched to a gene: 7. The germline gives CDR1 SEHNR, CDR2 FQNEAQ (reference sequence). The CDR3 coding sequence is TGTGCCAGCAGTTCATTAGCGGGGGGAGACAATGAGCAGTTCTTC. It yields the protein CASSSLAGGDNEQFF.